The source of this T cell receptor beta chain is a study of post-analysis software for immune sequencing data. Study-wide findings and caveats: Strong same-batch co-clustering of samples appeared with F measure clustering. Patients showed TRBV5-6, TRBV5-1 and TRBV20-1 among roughly 5 TRBV segments more frequent than in controls. Normalized Chao1 diversity was significantly reduced in patients versus controls.

This clonotype occurred once. Its antigen remains unidentified. V lost 1 base and J lost 4, with 12 bases in between. This CDR3 contains 15 residues. Germline-derived CDR1 and CDR2 are SGHDT and YYEEEE. Unique molecular identifiers were built into the TCR beta cDNA libraries. TCRdb recomputed calls from the PCR reads with MiXCR, one row per CDR3 protein. The sample yields 750,000 to 950,000 distinct CDR3 sequences, around 53% seen once. This chain joins TRBV5-6 and TRBJ1-5; D is undetermined. Material: blood. The receptor was derived from a girl aged 5-17 years with multiple sclerosis. As DNA, the CDR3 is TGTGCCAGCAGCTTGAATGGCCAGCCGAATCAGCCCCAGCATTTT. It encodes CASSLNGQPNQPQHF.